This TCR beta chain is from a study of blood T cell repertoires in COVID-19. V shed 4 bases and J 3 bases; nucleotides not matched to a gene: 8. The CDR3 has 16 residues. Germline V gives CDR1 SGHDN, CDR2 FVKESK. Data came from immunoSEQ multiplex PCR; TCRdb stores just in-frame clones and leaves some out. The table includes about 140,000 clones, about 80% detected once. The chain recombines TRBV14 with TRBJ2-2, with 7 bases fitting TRBD1. Sequenced material: PBMCs or T cells enriched from blood (not recorded which). The receptor's source is a woman in her forties or fifties who had recovered from COVID-19. The CDR3 nucleotides are TGTGCCAGCAGCCTGACCGGGACAGTAGACACCGGGGAGCTGTTTTTT. It encodes CASSLTGTVDTGELFF.